This T cell receptor beta chain was identified in a study of OX40 agonist ivuxolimab in advanced cancers. For the study at large: The group had a mean age of about 60 years, ranged from about 23 to 79, and was approximately 81% male.

This CDR3 is built from 14 residues. CDR1 MNHEY and CDR2 SVGAGI come from the germline V gene. Trimming left V 6 bases short and J 2 bases short, with 11 bases between. Method: immunoSEQ multiplex PCR; TCRdb's copy keeps in-frame clones and lacks some. The sample holds over 60,000 clones, 80% to 90% seen once. The sequencing used CD4+ or CD8+ T cells sorted from blood, collected in a trial of the OX40 agonist ivuxolimab. The source is an adult with an advanced solid tumor such as melanoma, head and neck, liver or kidney cancer. The V call is TRBV6-5, the J call TRBJ2-4, with unresolved D. The CDR3 nucleotides read TGTGCCAGCAGGTTACCTGGGACCAAAAACATTCAGTACTTC. Translated, it gives CASRLPGTKNIQYF.